The clone carrying this TCR beta chain was picked up many times. The data belong to a study of T cells after yellow fever vaccination. Germline V gene sequence: CDR1 SQVTM, CDR2 ANQGSEA. This CDR3 is 13 amino acids long. With V trimmed by 7 bases and J by 4 bases, 8 bases remained unmatched. Researchers made TCR cDNA using 5'RACE template switching, and this step added a universal primer site and UMIs. TCRdb re-called the 5' RACE reads with MiXCR, one entry per CDR3 protein. The sample includes some 27,000 distinct CDR3 sequences, 5.5% to 8% of them seen just once. Study-wide results and caveats: Secondary responses were weaker yet peaked faster, day 5 versus 15.

The chain uses TRBV29-1 and TRBJ1-2, with 8 bases lining up with TRBD1. The TCR sequence derives from a young man who received the YFV17D yellow fever vaccine. Sequenced material: PBMCs, either bulk or a sorted T-cell subset (CD4+, CD8+, memory, or dextramer-sorted; not recorded which), taken on the day of the yellow fever booster vaccination. CDR3 DNA: TGCAGCGCCATTACGGACAGGGTCTATGGCTACACCTTC. Its translation: CSAITDRVYGYTF.